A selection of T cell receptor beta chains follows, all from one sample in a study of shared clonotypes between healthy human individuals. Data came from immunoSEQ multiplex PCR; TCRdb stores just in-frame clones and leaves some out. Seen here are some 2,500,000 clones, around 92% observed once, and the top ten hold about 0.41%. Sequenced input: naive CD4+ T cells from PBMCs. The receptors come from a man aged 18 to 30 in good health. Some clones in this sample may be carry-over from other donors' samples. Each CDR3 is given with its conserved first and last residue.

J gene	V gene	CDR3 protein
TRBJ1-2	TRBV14	CASSQDSQSYGYTF
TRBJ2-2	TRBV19	CASSTMDVNTGELFF
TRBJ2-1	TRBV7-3	CASSAMGSHNEQFF
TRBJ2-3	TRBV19	CASSMQGNPKFTDTQYF
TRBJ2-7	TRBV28	CASSLAGGGSYEQYF
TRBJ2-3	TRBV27	CASSPGGTDTQYF
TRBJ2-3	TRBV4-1	CASSQGNSGGWGSTDTQYF
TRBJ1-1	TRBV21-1	CASSNNSNTEAFF
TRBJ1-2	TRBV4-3	CASSQDRNPWTGFNYGYTF
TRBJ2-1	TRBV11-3	CASSLAGTGSNEQFF
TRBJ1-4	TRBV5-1	CASSPLGGANEKLFF
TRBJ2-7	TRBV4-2	CASSPGLLTYEQYF
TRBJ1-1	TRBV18	CASSPVTGQSEAFF
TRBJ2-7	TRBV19	CATGGGYEQYF
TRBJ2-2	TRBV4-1	CASSQPGRRGELFF
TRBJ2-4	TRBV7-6	CASSLRTGSELAKNIQYF
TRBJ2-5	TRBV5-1	CASSATGQVGETQYF
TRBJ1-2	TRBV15	CATSRGRSRGYTF
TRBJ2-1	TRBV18	CASSPGLAGVFYNEQFF
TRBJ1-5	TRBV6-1	CASSEAGGKQPQHF
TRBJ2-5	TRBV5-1	CASSLSPRTSGSLETQYF
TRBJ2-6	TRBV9	CASSRTGESGANVLTF
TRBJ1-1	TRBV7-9	CASSRPGPMNTEAFF
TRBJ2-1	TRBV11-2	CASSLVGSSNEQFF
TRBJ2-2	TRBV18	CASSLQWGNTGELFF
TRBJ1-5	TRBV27	CASSSRDRWGNQPQHF
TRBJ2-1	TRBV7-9	CASSLAFGTGGGNEQFF
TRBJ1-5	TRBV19	CASSITDSHSNQPQHF
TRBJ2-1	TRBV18	CASSQQSPGTGNEQFF
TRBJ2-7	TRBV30	CAWSFSGARSYEQYF
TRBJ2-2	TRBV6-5	CASTQGGGRTGELFF
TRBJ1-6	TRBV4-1	CASSHAGGFASPLHF
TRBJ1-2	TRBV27	CASSWTGGGHSGGYTF
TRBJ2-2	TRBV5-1	CASSLDRGGIGELFF
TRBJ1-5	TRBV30	CAWSVRGHQPQHF
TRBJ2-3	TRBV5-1	CASSPTSGTPGTQYF
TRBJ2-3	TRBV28	CASSSPGTGEGATDTQYF
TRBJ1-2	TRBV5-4	CASSLGGQGTAGGYTF
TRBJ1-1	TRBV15	CATSRGPKNTEAFF
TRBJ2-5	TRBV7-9	CASSLLPGGGETQYF